This is a list of T cell receptor beta chains from one sample in a study of cytomegalovirus exposure and HLA in healthy donors. Measured with immunoSEQ multiplex PCR; TCRdb has only the in-frame clones, and not every one. The sample has around 53,000 clones, roughly four fifths seen once. The sequenced material came from PBMCs. These receptors were taken from a man younger than 40 in good health and CMV-seronegative. CDR3s leave out the opening cysteine and the closing phenylalanine or tryptophan. Each record gives: V gene, J gene, CDR3 protein.

>TRBV4-3|TRBJ2-3
ASSPGLAGNVVTDTQY
>TRBV10-3|TRBJ2-2
ASGQGKGGSGELF
>TRBV6-4|TRBJ1-1
ASSDWQGAEAF
>TRBV7-8|TRBJ2-7
ASSWLQGAGEQY
>TRBV7-2|TRBJ1-2
ASSRDSAYGYT
>TRBV4-3|TRBJ2-1
ASSQDRLAPNNEQF
>TRBV6-5|TRBJ1-2
ASSYFGGQNYGYT
>TRBV27|TRBJ2-1
ASSPWDRGSDEQF
>TRBV30|TRBJ1-1
AWTGLNTEAF
>TRBV9|TRBJ2-3
ASSVGGTSSTDTQY
>TRBV27|TRBJ1-5
ASRLPGGSDNQPQH
>TRBV27|TRBJ2-5
ASSLRGTQY
>TRBV28|TRBJ1-1
ASSSGVEAF
>TRBV6-5|TRBJ1-2
ASSLGVNYGYT
>TRBV5-6|TRBJ2-2
ASSFLTMDTGELF
>TRBV28|TRBJ2-7
ASRLSGRSTYEQY
>TRBV18|TRBJ2-1
ASSRGTDEQF
>TRBV7-2|TRBJ1-1
ASSLWIANTEAF
>TRBV7-2|TRBJ1-2
ASSPRTDSNYGYT
>TRBV7-3|TRBJ2-5
ASSLAGRQRTQY
>TRBV30|TRBJ1-2
AWSVHGDLAYT
>TRBV25-1|TRBJ1-6
ASTGQYSPLH
>TRBV7-9|TRBJ2-6
ASSPSGRAGANVLT
>TRBV4-3|TRBJ2-7
ASSQELWGGSLPHEQY
>TRBV25-1|TRBJ2-3
ASTRWGPDTQY
>TRBV27|TRBJ1-5
ASSPIGGPGNQPQH
>TRBV5-6|-
ASSPTGSSYEQY
>TRBV7-2|TRBJ2-7
ASKLAGGPPYEQY
>TRBV5-1|TRBJ1-2
ASSLAGTGFDGYT
>TRBV28|TRBJ1-2
ASSYRDRVMGYT
>TRBV18|TRBJ1-1
ASSPAQGGTEAF
>TRBV28|TRBJ1-2
ASSLSAGVYGYT
>TRBV27|TRBJ2-4
ASSPLVSGDIQY
>TRBV5-6|TRBJ2-7
ASSLLYSYEQY
>TRBV7-8|TRBJ1-2
ASSLDFGTGVDGYT
>TRBV15|TRBJ2-7
ATSRLGTAGSYEQY
>TRBV7-9|TRBJ1-1
ASSLVRQGRHEAF
>TRBV2|TRBJ1-5
ASSEREGQISNQPQH
>TRBV6-1|TRBJ1-1
ASREQGTSTEAF
>TRBV7-9|TRBJ1-1
ASSFDRGGMTEAF
>TRBV15|TRBJ1-4
ATRTRGEKLF
>TRBV18|TRBJ2-3
ASSPLGTSGTTDTQY
>TRBV4-3|TRBJ2-3
ASSRVPTSGGLDTQY
>TRBV19|TRBJ1-4
ASSRPGVGEKLF
>TRBV11-1|TRBJ2-1
ASSLLLARYNEQF
>TRBV30|TRBJ2-1
AWKLAAKGGEQF
>TRBV6-5|TRBJ1-5
ASSYSRGIQPQH
>TRBV30|TRBJ2-7
AWSVPKGKTYEQY
>TRBV6-1|TRBJ2-3
ASSDRGWIDTQY
>TRBV9|TRBJ2-5
ASSGQGSQETQY
>TRBV4-1|TRBJ2-1
ASSQGGTSGRSYNEQF
>TRBV11-3|TRBJ1-2
ASSLGPTGNYGYT
>TRBV15|TRBJ2-1
ATSVGTGKYNEQF
>TRBV29-1|TRBJ2-2
SVESGTVTGELF
>TRBV5-1|TRBJ2-3
ASSLVGSGTLSDTQY
>TRBV7-3|TRBJ2-2
ASSREGGGTGELF
>TRBV6-5|TRBJ2-2
ASSDYRVTGELF